The 31 T cell receptor beta chains presented below share a single source sample, sequenced in a study of cytomegalovirus exposure and HLA in healthy donors (dated by TCRdb to 2017 to 2019). The library was made by the immunoSEQ multiplex PCR assay. For the multiplex PCR, a mixture combining 60 forward primers for TCR Vbeta segments and 13 reverse primers for TCR Jbeta segments was used. TCRdb holds this immuneACCESS table with in-frame rearrangements only. Some clones are missing; in checked studies, unresolved V genes explain under half, and the rest has no known cause. The sample table records roughly 150,000 clones; around 70% of these occur just once. The biggest ten clones account for roughly 2% of the sample. Source material: PBMCs. The receptor source for this set is a woman aged 55-70 years in good health and CMV-seropositive.

This rearrangement joins TRBV9 to TRBJ1-1; D unclear. CDR1 is SGDLS and CDR2 is YYNGEE in the germline V gene. V shed 4 bases and J shed 0 bases, with 7 bases lying between them. This CDR3 comprises 13 residues. CDR3 nucleotides: TGTGCCAGCAGCCTAAGTTTGAACACTGAAGCTTTCTTT. It yields the protein CASSLSLNTEAFF.

The CDR3 loop reads CASSHGQGGYNEQFF. Here the CDR3 DNA reads TGCGCCAGCAGCCACGGACAGGGTGGATACAATGAGCAGTTCTTC. The chain has TRBV5-1 and TRBJ2-1; 8 bases align to TRBD1. J gave up 4 bases and V 4 bases, and 7 bases lay outside the gene matches. The CDR3 contains 15 residues. CDR1 and CDR2 (germline): SGHRS, YFSETQ.

In this sample, this clone turned up a few times. This chain joins TRBV7-6 and TRBJ2-5, with D tentatively TRBD2 (5 bases). Per the germline V gene, CDR1 is SGHVS and CDR2 is FNYEAQ. The CDR3 contains 15 residues. Trimming shortened V by 1 base and J by 5 bases, and 14 bases separated the two germline ends. The CDR3 DNA reads TGTGCCAGCAGCTTAGATGGGCCGGGGATCGAGACCCAGTACTTC. It is translated as CASSLDGPGIETQYF.

The chain is built from TRBV11-2 and TRBJ1-1; the D gene is possibly TRBD1 (6 bases). Trimming stripped 7 bases from V and 10 bases from J, with 25 bases between. The germline CDR1 and CDR2 sequences are SGHAT and FQNNGV. The CDR3 length is 15 residues. CDR3 DNA sequence: TGTGCCAGCACCTCCGGGTGGGGGCCTTCGGACGGAGCTTTCTTT. Translation: CASTSGWGPSDGAFF. The entire variable domain, with the rest obtained from reference TRBV11-2 and TRBJ1-1, is as follows: EAGVAQSPRYKIIEKRQSVAFWCNPISGHATLYWYQQILGQGPKLLIQFQNNGVVDDSQLPKDRFSAERLKGVDSTLKIQPAKLEDSAVYLCASTSGWGPSDGAFFGQGTRLTVV.

The V and J genes are TRBV9 and TRBJ1-2; D is unresolved. The CDR3 loop spans 15 amino acids. V shed 4 bases and J shed 1 base, with 14 bases lying between them. Germline CDR1 SGDLS, CDR2 YYNGEE. In DNA form, the CDR3 reads TGTGCCAGCAGCCCCCTAGGCCAAATTAACTATGGCTACACCTTC. It translates to CASSPLGQINYGYTF.

This clone appeared a single time. This chain connects TRBV30 to TRBJ2-7; TRBD2 agrees at 8 bases. The CDR3 is made up of 14 amino acids. V trimming: 4 bases; J trimming: 3 bases; junction bases outside the gene matches: 8. Germline values: CDR1 GTSNPN, CDR2 SVGIG (reference sequence). For the CDR3, the DNA is TGTGCCTGGAATTCCGGGACTAGTGACTACGAGCAGTACTTC. It yields the protein CAWNSGTSDYEQYF.

This sequence joins TRBV2 and TRBJ2-2; 11 bases line up with TRBD2. This CDR3 is built from 14 residues. V lost 6 bases and J lost 7; bases outside the gene matches: 4. The germline V gene has CDR1 SNHLY and CDR2 FYNNEI. This chain's CDR3 is CASREGLAVGELFF. The CDR3 bases are TGTGCCAGCAGGGAGGGACTAGCGGTCGGGGAGCTGTTTTTT.

This chain uses TRBV7-3 with TRBJ2-1; D uncertain. Germline values: CDR1 SGHTA, CDR2 FQGTGA. Trimming cost V 2 bases and J 6 bases, with 5 bases left between them. This CDR3 region has 12 residues. This CDR3 is CASSLDTNEQFF. In DNA, the CDR3 is TGTGCCAGCAGCTTAGACACCAATGAGCAGTTCTTC.

This clone was detected only a few times. The J gene is TRBJ2-2, the V gene TRBV5-5, with unresolved D. The CDR3 extends over 15 amino acids. Trimming left V 1 base short and J 4 bases short, with 11 bases between. Germline values: CDR1 SGHKS, CDR2 YYEKEE (reference sequence). The CDR3: CASSLLGSGTGELFF. The CDR3 DNA reads as TGTGCCAGCAGCTTGTTGGGCTCCGGCACCGGGGAGCTGTTTTTT.

This sequence joins TRBV19 and TRBJ2-2, with 8 bases fitting TRBD1. The V gene end was trimmed by 3 bases and the J gene end by 4 bases; junction bases not matched to a gene: 4. Germline V gene sequence: CDR1 LNHDA, CDR2 SQIVND (reference sequence). The CDR3 is 15 amino acids. The CDR3 nucleotides read TGTGCCAGTAGTATTGATGACAGGGGCACCGGGGAGCTGTTTTTT. This gives the protein CASSIDDRGTGELFF.

V gene TRBV19 combines with J gene TRBJ1-1; 7 bases align to TRBD1. Germline V gene lookup returns CDR1 LNHDA and CDR2 SQIVND (reference sequence). This CDR3 is built from 17 residues. The ends lost 4 bases at V and 1 base at J; junction bases unmatched: 12. For the CDR3, the DNA is TGTGCCAGTAGTAGCCCCTCCGGGACAGCCGCGAACACTGAAGCTTTCTTT. The encoded protein is CASSSPSGTAANTEAFF. Combining the CDR3 with reference TRBV19 and TRBJ1-1 gives the whole variable domain DGGITQSPKYLFRKEGQNVTLSCEQNLNHDAMYWYRQDPGQGLRLIYYSQIVNDFQKGDIAEGYSVSREKKESFPLTVTSAQKNPTAFYLCASSSPSGTAANTEAFFGQGTRLTVV.

This chain links TRBV29-1 with TRBJ2-1; the match to TRBD2 covers 7 bases. V shed 7 bases, J shed 6 bases, and the junction held 15 bases outside the gene matches. Germline V gene lookup returns CDR1 SQVTM and CDR2 ANQGSEA. This CDR3 spans 15 amino acids. For the CDR3, the DNA is TGCAGCGCCGGGGGGTTGGGACTGGTCCGCAATGAGCAGTTCTTC. It specifies CSAGGLGLVRNEQFF.

This chain joins TRBV6-1 and TRBJ2-7; 9 positions agree with TRBD2. V shed 4 bases and J 6 bases; nucleotides not matched to a gene: 4. The CDR3 spans 13 residues. Per germline, CDR1 MNHNS and CDR2 SASEGT. CDR3 DNA: TGTGCCAGCAGTGGGACTAGCGTTATCGAGCAGTACTTC. It encodes CASSGTSVIEQYF.

Written as DNA, the CDR3 is TGTGCCAGCTCACCACCCGGGACAGCCCTTAACACTGAAGCTTTCTTT. The encoded protein is CASSPPGTALNTEAFF. This chain joins TRBV18 and TRBJ1-1; 7 bases align to TRBD1. The CDR3 has 16 residues. Trimming removed 0 bases from V and 2 bases from J; junction bases left unmatched: 6. The germline gives CDR1 KGHSH, CDR2 LQKENI.

The chain is built from TRBV28 and TRBJ1-2; D gene uncertain. The CDR3 loop spans 13 amino acids. Per germline, CDR1 MDHEN and CDR2 SYDVKM. V was clipped by 7 bases and J by 3 bases, with 12 bases between them. The CDR3 DNA is TGTGCCAGCACTGGTTGGAGGGACTATGGCTACACCTTC. Translating it yields CASTGWRDYGYTF.

The table lists this clone with a few counts. The chain has TRBV6-1 and TRBJ2-1; possibly TRBD1 for D (6 bases). This CDR3 comprises 15 residues. Germline V gene sequence: CDR1 MNHNS, CDR2 SASEGT. V dropped 2 bases and J dropped 6 bases, with 14 bases sitting between them. As DNA, the CDR3 is TGTGCCAGCAGTGAACAGGGGAGCGCCAGCAATGAGCAGTTCTTC. Protein product: CASSEQGSASNEQFF.

This clone was counted once. The genes are TRBV27 and TRBJ1-1, with a weak D call TRBD1 (6 bases). CDR1 is MNHEY, CDR2 SMNVEV, per germline (reference sequence). The CDR3 spans 15 residues. Trimming left V 4 bases short and J 2 bases short, with 14 bases between. This chain's CDR3 is CASSSQGPSNTEAFF. Here the CDR3 DNA reads TGTGCCAGCAGTTCACAGGGACCCTCAAACACTGAAGCTTTCTTT.

The chain combines TRBV19 with TRBJ2-5; D may be TRBD2 (6 bases). This CDR3 contains 15 residues. The V and J ends lost 5 bases and 5 bases respectively, with 18 bases between them. Germline loops: CDR1 LNHDA, CDR2 SQIVND (reference sequence). This CDR3 is CASSAKGLHMETQYF. In DNA form, the CDR3 reads TGTGCCAGTAGTGCTAAGGGACTGCACATGGAGACCCAGTACTTC.

The V and J genes are TRBV5-1 and TRBJ2-5, with 8 nucleotides matching TRBD2. Losses at the gene ends were 2 bases for V and 1 base for J; bases not matched to a gene: 4. CDR3 length: 15 amino acids. CDR1 is SGHRS and CDR2 is YFSETQ in the germline V gene. For the CDR3, the DNA is TGCGCCAGCAGCTTTGGTAGCGGGGCCCAAGAGACCCAGTACTTC. This encodes CASSFGSGAQETQYF.

The V call is TRBV5-1, the J call TRBJ2-7; 7 bases line up with TRBD1. The J segment lost 4 bases and the V segment lost 5 bases, leaving 6 bases of the junction unmatched. CDR1 is SGHRS, CDR2 YFSETQ, per germline. This CDR3 comprises 13 residues. CDR3 sequence (DNA): TGCGCCAGCAGTAGGGGCAGGGGGTACGAGCAGTACTTC. This translates into CASSRGRGYEQYF.

The V and J genes are TRBV7-6 and TRBJ2-2, with 10 bases identical to TRBD1. The V gene's germline CDR1 is SGHVS and CDR2 FNYEAQ. The length of the CDR3 is 16 residues. The V and J ends lost 4 bases and 3 bases, in that order; junction bases with no gene match: 5. The CDR3 DNA follows: TGTGCCAGCAGCTCAAGACAGGGGGCAGACACCGGGGAGCTGTTTTTT. Its protein is CASSSRQGADTGELFF.

The chain uses TRBV10-1 and TRBJ2-3; no clear D. Germline V gene sequence: CDR1 WNHNN, CDR2 SYGVQD (reference sequence). There are 15 residues in the CDR3. Trimming cost V 0 bases and J 2 bases, with 9 bases left between them. CDR3 DNA: TGCGCCAGCAGTGAGTCGGCTAGTCCCACAGATACGCAGTATTTT. Amino acid sequence: CASSESASPTDTQYF.

This clone was counted only a few times. The sample carries other DNA sequences with the same CDR3. The rearrangement joins TRBV20-1 to TRBJ1-1, with D perhaps TRBD1 (5 bases). The CDR3 length is 10 residues. Germline V gives CDR1 DFQATT, CDR2 SNEGSKA (reference sequence). Between the trimmed V and J ends, which lost 5 bases and 8 bases, there was a span of 9 bases. The CDR3 region has the DNA TGCAGTGCTCTAAGGGGCGAAGCTTTCTTT. It specifies CSALRGEAFF.

The rearrangement links TRBV29-1 to TRBJ1-1; TRBD1 aligns across 7 bases. CDR3 length: 13 residues. Looked up from germline, CDR1 is SQVTM and CDR2 is ANQGSEA. The CDR3, as DNA: TGCAGAGTCGACAGGGAAATGAACACTGAAGCTTTCTTT. The encoded protein is CRVDREMNTEAFF.

A word on this clone: Relative to the germline gene, one junction end is altered; a read error may explain this. The V call is TRBV7-9, the J call TRBJ1-2, with 8 positions matching TRBD1. CDR3 length: 15 residues. Germline CDR1 and CDR2: SEHNR and FQNEAQ (reference sequence). The CDR3 loop is CTSSLDGGRGLGYTF. The CDR3 nucleotides read TGTACCAGCAGCTTAGACGGTGGCAGGGGGCTTGGCTACACCTTC.

Written as DNA, the CDR3 is TGTGCCAGCAGCTTAAGGGGGGAGGAGACCCAGTACTTC. It translates to CASSLRGEETQYF. The V gene is TRBV7-3, the J gene TRBJ2-5; TRBD2 might be the D (6 bases). Germline CDR1 is SGHTA and CDR2 is FQGTGA. V was cut by 1 base and J by 5 bases, with 8 bases left in between. The CDR3 extends over 13 amino acids.

V usage is TRBV15 and J usage is TRBJ2-5, with D unclear. The J call is in doubt because the DNA end fits TRBJ2-7 better. The CDR3 runs 14 residues. Per the germline V gene, CDR1 is LNHNV and CDR2 is YYDKDF (reference sequence). CDR3 amino acids: CATSRDPKLYEQYF. CDR3 nucleotide sequence: TGTGCCACCAGCAGAGATCCGAAATTGTACGAGCAGTACTTC.

The genes are TRBV9 and TRBJ2-3, with 9 bases fitting TRBD2. V lost 3 bases and J lost 4; bases outside the gene matches: 9. From germline, CDR1 is SGDLS and CDR2 YYNGEE. The CDR3 is made up of 16 amino acids. In DNA form, the CDR3 reads TGTGCCAGCAGCGGCCGAGCTAGCGGGATAGCAGATACGCAGTATTTT. As protein: CASSGRASGIADTQYF. The entire variable domain, with the rest obtained from reference TRBV9 and TRBJ2-3, is as follows: DSGVTQTPKHLITATGQRVTLRCSPRSGDLSVYWYQQSLDQGLQFLIQYYNGEERAKGNILERFSAQQFPDLHSELNLSSLELGDSALYFCASSGRASGIADTQYFGPGTRLTVL.

The genes are TRBV18 and TRBJ1-5; TRBD1 aligns across 8 bases. V gave up 2 bases and J gave up 2 bases; unmatched junction bases: 11. This CDR3 region has 18 residues. Germline lookup yields CDR1 KGHSH and CDR2 LQKENI. CDR3 sequence: CASSPTRPGGAGNQPQHF. CDR3 sequence (DNA): TGTGCCAGCTCACCAACGAGGCCAGGGGGCGCGGGCAATCAGCCCCAGCATTTT.

This clone was counted a few times. The CDR3 sequence is CASSAGVLGNQPQHF. CDR3 in DNA: TGCGCCAGCAGCGCGGGAGTGCTAGGGAATCAGCCCCAGCATTTT. The V call is TRBV5-1, the J call TRBJ1-5; D unresolved. This CDR3 comprises 15 residues. Trimming shortened V by 4 bases and J by 4 bases, and 15 bases separated the two germline ends. Per germline, CDR1 SGHRS and CDR2 YFSETQ.

The chain carries TRBV28 and TRBJ2-6, with D maybe TRBD1 (6 bases). V was shortened by 7 bases and J by 3 bases, with 19 bases between the two germline ends. Germline-derived CDR1 and CDR2 are MDHEN and SYDVKM. CDR3 length equals 17 residues. The CDR3, as DNA: TGTGCCAGCAATCCCCCGGGCAGGGGCGGTGGGGCCAACGTCCTGACTTTC. Translating gives CASNPPGRGGGANVLTF. Variable domain in full (rest from reference TRBV28 and TRBJ2-6): DVKVTQSSRYLVKRTGEKVFLECVQDMDHENMFWYRQDPGLGLRLIYFSYDVKMKEKGDIPEGYSVSREKKERFSLILESASTNQTSMYLCASNPPGRGGGANVLTFGAGSRLTVL.